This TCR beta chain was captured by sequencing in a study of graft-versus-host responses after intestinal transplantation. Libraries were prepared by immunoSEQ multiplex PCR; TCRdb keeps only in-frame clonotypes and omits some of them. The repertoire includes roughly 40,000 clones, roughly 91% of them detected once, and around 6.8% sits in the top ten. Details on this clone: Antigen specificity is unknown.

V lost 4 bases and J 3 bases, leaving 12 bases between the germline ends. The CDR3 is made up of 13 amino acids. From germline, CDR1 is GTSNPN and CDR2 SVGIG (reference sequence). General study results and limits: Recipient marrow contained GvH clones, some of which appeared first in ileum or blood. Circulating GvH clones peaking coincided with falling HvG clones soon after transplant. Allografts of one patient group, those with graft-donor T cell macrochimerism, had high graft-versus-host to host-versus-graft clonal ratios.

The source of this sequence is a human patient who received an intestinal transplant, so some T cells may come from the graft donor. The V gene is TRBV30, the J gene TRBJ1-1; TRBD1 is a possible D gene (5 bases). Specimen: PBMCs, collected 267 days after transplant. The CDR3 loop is CAWNLGVHTEAFF. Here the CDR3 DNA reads TGTGCCTGGAACCTGGGGGTGCACACTGAAGCTTTCTTT. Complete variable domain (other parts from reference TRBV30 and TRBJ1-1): SQTIHQWPATLVQPVGSPLSLECTVEGTSNPNLYWYRQAAGRGLQLLFYSVGIGQISSEVPQNLSASRPQDRQFILSSKKLLLSDSGFYLCAWNLGVHTEAFFGQGTRLTVV.